The 26 T cell receptor beta chains below were found in one sample sequenced in a study of beta chain features in type 1 diabetes. Study observations and caveats: TCRB CDR3 length was moderately but significantly reduced in all four CD4+ subsets of Type 1 diabetes patients.

These receptors are not linked to any known antigen. Isolated RNA was reverse transcribed in full, so expressed TCRB transcripts were sequenced. Measured with immunoSEQ multiplex PCR; TCRdb has only the in-frame clones, and not every one. This table has about 660,000 clones, around 15% appearing once. What was sequenced was naive CD4+ T cells from blood. These receptors were taken from a man younger than 35 with type 1 diabetes.

This clone appeared a few times. This sequence joins TRBV25-1 and TRBJ2-7; 7 bases line up with TRBD2. The V and J ends lost 6 bases and 6 bases, in that order; junction bases with no gene match: 5. The CDR3 contains 12 residues. Per germline, CDR1 MGHDK and CDR2 SYGVNS. The CDR3 reads CASRGGGFEQYF. In nucleotides, the CDR3 is TGTGCCAGCAGGGGGGGAGGGTTCGAGCAGTACTTC.

This clone has more than one count but fewer than ten. The chain combines TRBV29-1 with TRBJ1-1; D is unresolved. The CDR3 totals 13 residues. Trimming removed 7 bases at V and 4 bases at J, with 16 bases between. CDR1 is SQVTM and CDR2 is ANQGSEA in the germline V gene. The CDR3, as DNA: TGCAGCGCCATCGTAGCAGGCGGCACTGAAGCTTTCTTT. It yields the protein CSAIVAGGTEAFF.

The genes are TRBV19 and TRBJ2-5; D may be TRBD1 or TRBD2 (5 bases each). V lost 1 base and J lost 6, with 9 bases in between. The length of the CDR3 is 13 residues. Per germline, CDR1 LNHDA and CDR2 SQIVND (reference sequence). The CDR3 nucleotides read TGTGCCAGTAGTATAGGGGACCAGAAGACCCAGTACTTC. It codes for CASSIGDQKTQYF.

The chain joins TRBV4-3 to TRBJ1-5; unclear D gene. The CDR3 length is 14 residues. Per the germline V gene, CDR1 is LGHNA and CDR2 is YSLEER. Trimming removed 4 bases from V and 5 bases from J, with 12 bases in between. DNA for the CDR3: TGCGCCAGCAGCCTGGCATCCATTGATCAGCCCCAGCATTTT. Its protein is CASSLASIDQPQHF.

This clone came up a few times. The chain employs TRBV4-2 and TRBJ2-7; 8 positions agree with TRBD1. The CDR3 consists of 15 residues. In germline, CDR1 is LGHNA, CDR2 YNFKEQ. After removal of 1 base from V and 5 bases from J, the junction contained 7 bases not matched to a gene. The chain's CDR3 is CASSQGAQGVDEQYF. In nucleotides, the CDR3 is TGTGCCAGCAGCCAAGGGGCACAGGGGGTGGACGAGCAGTACTTC.

The genes are TRBV5-1 and TRBJ2-7; 7 bases agree with TRBD1. Germline-derived CDR1 and CDR2 are SGHRS and YFSETQ. The CDR3 contains 14 residues. Unmatched junction bases numbered 4, after V lost 3 bases and J lost 1 base. Here the CDR3 reads CASSSGQESYEQYF. CDR3 DNA: TGCGCCAGCAGCTCTGGACAGGAGTCCTACGAGCAGTACTTC.

A note on this clone: The sample carries other DNA sequences with the same CDR3. This rearrangement joins TRBV7-2 to TRBJ1-5, with D uncertain. This CDR3 spans 13 amino acids. Per germline, CDR1 SGHTA and CDR2 FQGNSA. Between the trimmed V and J ends, which lost 1 base and 5 bases, there was a span of 6 bases. The CDR3 DNA sequence: TGTGCCAGCAGCTTAGTTAGGGATCAGCCCCAGCATTTT. Its protein product is CASSLVRDQPQHF.

This clone was counted a few times. The V call is TRBV30, the J call TRBJ2-7; possible D gene TRBD1, 6 bases. Trimming took off 8 bases at V and 2 bases at J, with 16 bases between the two ends. Germline V gene sequence: CDR1 GTSNPN, CDR2 SVGIG (reference sequence). The CDR3 covers 13 residues. CDR3 in DNA: TGTGCCCATTCCGGGACAACGACCTACGAGCAGTACTTC. This sequence encodes CAHSGTTTYEQYF.

The chain couples TRBV6-5 to TRBJ2-1; maybe TRBD1 (6 bases). Germline V gene data show CDR1 as MNHEY and CDR2 as SVGAGI. V gave up 4 bases and J gave up 3 bases, with 16 bases separating them. The CDR3 is made up of 16 amino acids. The CDR3 loop reads CASSLGGGLDYNEQFF. The CDR3 coding sequence is TGTGCCAGCAGTTTGGGTGGGGGCCTTGACTACAATGAGCAGTTCTTC.

The genes are TRBV5-6 and TRBJ1-6; D not resolved. Germline V gene sequence: CDR1 SGHDT, CDR2 YYEEEE. The CDR3 length is 14 residues. V shed 6 bases and J shed 8 bases, with 15 bases lying between them. CDR3 DNA: TGTGCCAGCAACAACAAGGCGGAGGATTCACCCCTCCACTTT. It yields the protein CASNNKAEDSPLHF.

This clone was seen a few times. The J gene is TRBJ1-5, the V gene TRBV7-2, with D perhaps TRBD1 (6 bases). Between the trimmed V and J ends, which lost 1 base and 4 bases, there was a span of 11 bases. CDR1 and CDR2 from the germline V gene are SGHTA and FQGNSA. There are 15 residues in the CDR3. As DNA, the CDR3 is TGTGCCAGCAGCTTAGATGCAGGGGAGAATCAGCCCCAGCATTTT. Encoded protein: CASSLDAGENQPQHF.

This chain uses TRBV19 with TRBJ1-1, with unresolved D. Trimming shortened V by 3 bases and J by 0 bases, and 14 bases separated the two germline ends. The CDR3 runs 16 residues. Germline V gives CDR1 LNHDA, CDR2 SQIVND (reference sequence). As DNA, the CDR3 is TGTGCCAGTAGTATCATGGCCCCCGCCTTGAACACTGAAGCTTTCTTT. Encoded protein: CASSIMAPALNTEAFF.

This clone was seen a few times. The gene calls are TRBV9 and TRBJ2-3; 8 bases agree with TRBD2. The CDR3 runs to 15 residues. Trimming removed 4 bases from V and 2 bases from J; junction bases left unmatched: 6. Germline CDR1 is SGDLS and CDR2 is YYNGEE. This chain's CDR3 is CASSPAGGFTDTQYF. CDR3 bases: TGTGCCAGCAGCCCCGCGGGGGGTTTCACAGATACGCAGTATTTT.

This clone showed up just a few times. The chain has TRBV7-2 and TRBJ1-2; D remains ambiguous. Germline CDR1 SGHTA, CDR2 FQGNSA. V was cut by 1 base and J by 8 bases, with 14 bases left in between. This CDR3 has 14 amino acids. The CDR3 is CASSLGQATGGYTF. The DNA for the CDR3 is TGTGCCAGCAGCTTAGGGCAGGCTACCGGAGGCTACACCTTC.

CDR3 nucleotides: TGTGCCAGCAGCCAGTCGGTCGTGAGGGTTTTATTTGAGGGCTACACCTTC. The encoded protein is CASSQSVVRVLFEGYTF. The gene calls are TRBV4-2 and TRBJ1-2; no clear D gene. The V end was cut by 3 bases, the J end by 8 bases, with 25 bases between. The germline gives CDR1 LGHNA, CDR2 YNFKEQ. This CDR3 is built from 17 residues.

The J gene is TRBJ2-1, the V gene TRBV11-2, with TRBD2 matching 7 bases. J was trimmed by 0 bases and V by 6 bases; bases with no gene match: 5. The CDR3 has 15 residues. Germline CDR1 reads SGHAT; CDR2 reads FQNNGV. Here the CDR3 DNA reads TGTGCCAGCAGTCCAGGGACTAACTCCTACAATGAGCAGTTCTTC. Amino acids: CASSPGTNSYNEQFF.

This clone turned up a few times. This chain connects TRBV7-9 to TRBJ2-3; D is possibly TRBD2 (5 bases). Between the trimmed V and J ends, which lost 1 base and 6 bases, there was a span of 17 bases. CDR3 length: 16 amino acids. The V gene's germline CDR1 is SEHNR and CDR2 FQNEAQ (reference sequence). The CDR3 sequence is CASSLVRGSFGDTQYF. CDR3 nucleotides: TGTGCCAGCAGCTTAGTCCGGGGATCTTTTGGGGATACGCAGTATTTT.

This clone was seen more than once but under ten times. The rearrangement links TRBV15 to TRBJ2-7; 8 nucleotides line up with TRBD2. Germline values: CDR1 LNHNV, CDR2 YYDKDF (reference sequence). V lost 0 bases and J lost 2; bases outside the gene matches: 6. CDR3 length: 16 residues. This chain's CDR3 is CATSRDRMGLAYEQYF. As DNA, the CDR3 is TGTGCCACCAGCAGAGATAGAATGGGACTAGCCTACGAGCAGTACTTC.

The genes are TRBV19 and TRBJ1-5, with D tentatively TRBD1 (6 bases). The V gene's germline CDR1 is LNHDA and CDR2 SQIVND (reference sequence). V gave up 4 bases and J gave up 5 bases, with 12 bases separating them. The CDR3 extends over 14 amino acids. Written as DNA, the CDR3 is TGTGCCAGTAGTAGTGGGACAAAGTATCAGCCCCAGCATTTT. Translating gives CASSSGTKYQPQHF.

This clone was seen a few times. J is TRBJ1-1 and V is TRBV6-6; D call uncertain. The germline CDR1 and CDR2 sequences are MNHNY and SVGAGI (reference sequence). Trimming left V 2 bases short and J 1 base short, with 5 bases between. This CDR3 contains 13 residues. The CDR3 here is CASSYEWNTEAFF. DNA for the CDR3: TGTGCCAGCAGTTACGAGTGGAACACTGAAGCTTTCTTT.

This chain connects TRBV5-1 to TRBJ2-3, with TRBD1 matching 10 bases. The CDR3 length is 16 residues. V gave up 0 bases and J gave up 2 bases; unmatched junction bases: 3. Germline V gene lookup returns CDR1 SGHRS and CDR2 YFSETQ. The CDR3 reads CASSLGDRGHTDTQYF. The DNA of the CDR3 is TGCGCCAGCAGCTTGGGGGACAGGGGCCACACAGATACGCAGTATTTT.

The sample holds a few counts of this clone. The CDR3 protein is CAWSVGGTTYEQYF. The DNA of the CDR3 is TGTGCCTGGAGTGTAGGGGGGACTACCTACGAGCAGTACTTC. The rearrangement links TRBV30 to TRBJ2-7, with a tentative D call TRBD2 (7 bases). The V gene lost 0 bases and the J gene lost 2 bases, with 11 bases spanning the gap. This CDR3 spans 14 amino acids. CDR1 GTSNPN and CDR2 SVGIG come from the germline V gene (reference sequence).

This clone was observed a handful of times. V and J are TRBV15 and TRBJ2-7; a weak D match, TRBD1 (5 bases). The CDR3 length is 11 residues. The V and J ends lost 6 bases and 3 bases respectively, with 6 bases between them. Germline CDR1 is LNHNV and CDR2 is YYDKDF (reference sequence). Here the CDR3 reads CATSDSYEQYF. The CDR3 DNA reads TGTGCCACCAGTGACAGCTACGAGCAGTACTTC. The full variable domain, with the rest looked up from reference TRBV15 and TRBJ2-7, is DAMVIQNPRYQVTQFGKPVTLSCSQTLNHNVMYWYQQKSSQAPKLLFHYYDKDFNNEADTPDNFQSRRPNTSFCFLDIRSPGLGDTAMYLCATSDSYEQYFGPGTRLTVT.

The V call is TRBV2, the J call TRBJ2-7; TRBD1 matches at 8 bases. Looked up from germline, CDR1 is SNHLY and CDR2 is FYNNEI. This CDR3 has 14 residues. V was clipped by 6 bases and J by 1 base; unmatched bases: 5. CDR3 sequence: CASSAGGPSYEQYF. The CDR3 DNA sequence: TGTGCCAGCAGCGCAGGGGGCCCATCCTACGAGCAGTACTTC.

The chain uses TRBV2 and TRBJ2-1; 12 bases agree with TRBD2. CDR3 size: 16 residues. Germline V gives CDR1 SNHLY, CDR2 FYNNEI. J gave up 7 bases and V 4 bases, and 8 bases lay outside the gene matches. The CDR3 DNA reads TGTGCCAGCAGTGTATTAGGACTAGCGGGACGAAATGAGCAGTTCTTC. Translated, it gives CASSVLGLAGRNEQFF.

The DNA of the CDR3 is TGCGCCAGCAGCCCGAACCCTGGTACAGGGGGAAAACAGTACTTC. Residues: CASSPNPGTGGKQYF. The chain couples TRBV5-1 to TRBJ2-7; 8 nucleotides agree with TRBD1. With V trimmed by 4 bases and J by 10 bases, 16 bases remained unmatched. Germline values: CDR1 SGHRS, CDR2 YFSETQ. This CDR3 is built from 15 residues.